The TCR beta chain under discussion was sequenced for a study of T cell responses to AZD1222 COVID-19 vaccine. Study findings and constraints: Seropositive status at baseline applied to only five to seven AZD1222 recipients. The donors showed a predominance of white British ancestry and of females, with possible underestimation of clonal diversity. Breadth and depth of Spike-specific TCRs rose after two AZD1222 doses.

On this clone: Its specificity is unknown.

The table came from immunoSEQ multiplex PCR; TCRdb's copy has only in-frame clones and leaves some out. The table lists around 170,000 clones, just over 90% of them singletons. V shed 4 bases and J shed 0 bases, with 3 bases lying between them. Germline V gene data show CDR1 as MGHDK and CDR2 as SYGVNS. The CDR3 runs 12 residues. The sequences come from peripheral blood, collected on day 0 of AZD1222 vaccination. This clonotype was obtained from an adult in good health. V is TRBV25-1 and J is TRBJ1-1; no clear D gene. The CDR3 DNA reads as TGTGCCAGCAGTGCCCTGAACACTGAAGCTTTCTTT. Its translation: CASSALNTEAFF.